This is a list of T cell receptor beta chains from one sample in a study of T cell repertoires in cytomegalovirus infection. TCRdb fed the reads into MiXCR, producing one record per CDR3 protein. Among 650,000 to 900,000 distinct CDR3 sequences listed, roughly 33% were seen once. Their antigens are not known. The starting material was cultured CD8+ T cells from PBMCs, obtained from culture after CMV antigen stimulation. These receptors were collected from a human donor in good health (CMV status not recorded). Some clones in this sample may be carry-over from other donors' samples. Each CDR3 is given without its conserved first and last residue.

v_call cdr3_aa
TRBV25-1 ASSPAQGRTGELF
TRBV7-8 ASSLKMRTSERLEQF
TRBV7-2 ASSSPQSGGAVTGELF
TRBV7-2 ASSPGGGGGTDTQY
TRBV6-2/TRBV6-3 ASSYMGLTDTQY
TRBV7-6 ASSLRGGERDEQF
TRBV7-7 ASSLGPLDRANNEQF
TRBV12-3/TRBV12-4 ASRTWDRGNEQF
TRBV5-1 ASSSIGGASYNEQF
TRBV11-2 ASSGPGQDNEQF